The sequence of this T cell receptor (beta chain) was determined in a study of CD8 T cells in ankylosing spondylitis. The CDR3 totals 16 residues. Per the germline V gene, CDR1 is LNHDA and CDR2 is SQIVND (reference sequence). V lost 4 bases and J lost 7; bases outside the gene matches: 10. Each CDR3 protein is one row after TCRdb ran MiXCR on the 5' RACE reads. This table has approximately 300,000 distinct CDR3 sequences, less than 25% appearing once. This rearrangement joins TRBV19 to TRBJ1-6; TRBD1 aligns across 7 bases. Sequencing used blood, either unsorted or a sorted T cell fraction (not recorded which). The TCR originated in a female donor with ankylosing spondylitis or in good health (not recorded which). The CDR3 region is CASSNSQGYVNSPLHF. CDR3 nucleotides: TGTGCCAGTAGTAACTCACAGGGGTATGTGAATTCACCCCTCCACTTT.